Below are 14 T cell receptor beta chains sequenced from a single sample in a study of blood T cell repertoires in COVID-19. Assay: immunoSEQ multiplex PCR; the TCRdb copy retains only in-frame clones and omits some. The data contain some 120,000 clones, over 75% of them singletons. The sequencing input was peripheral blood. Source of these receptors: a woman older than 75 with acute or convalescent COVID-19.

The rearrangement joins TRBV6-2 or TRBV6-3 to TRBJ2-5; 14 nucleotides line up with TRBD2. Germline V lookup: CDR1 MNHEY, CDR2 SVGEGT. The V and J ends lost 2 bases and 7 bases, in that order; junction bases with no gene match: 3. The CDR3 is made up of 15 amino acids. The DNA for the CDR3 is TGTGCCAGCAGTTACGGGACTAGCGGGGGAGGGACCCAGTACTTC. This sequence encodes CASSYGTSGGGTQYF.

The gene calls are TRBV19 and TRBJ2-2, with TRBD1 identical over 7 bases. CDR3 length equals 15 residues. Germline V gene data show CDR1 as LNHDA and CDR2 as SQIVND (reference sequence). Trimming at V came to 5 bases and at J to 0 bases, leaving 3 bases not matched to a gene. DNA of the CDR3: TGTGCCAGTAGTCCACAGGGGTCGAACACCGGGGAGCTGTTTTTT. Translated, it gives CASSPQGSNTGELFF.

This chain uses TRBV19 with TRBJ2-5; TRBD2 matches 7 bases. Germline V gene sequence: CDR1 LNHDA, CDR2 SQIVND (reference sequence). This CDR3 contains 13 residues. V shed 4 bases, J shed 5 bases, and the junction held 4 bases outside the gene matches. The CDR3 coding sequence is TGTGCCAGTAGTAGAGGGACTATCGAGACCCAGTACTTC. As protein: CASSRGTIETQYF.

The rearrangement joins TRBV5-1 to TRBJ1-2, with 9 positions matching TRBD1. Per germline, CDR1 SGHRS and CDR2 YFSETQ. V was pared by 4 bases and J by 4 bases, with 8 bases of the junction left unmatched. The CDR3 contains 15 residues. CDR3 nucleotide sequence: TGCGCCAGCAGCCCTCCGGGACAGGGAAGCTATGGCTACACCTTC. Protein: CASSPPGQGSYGYTF.

The count of this clone is one. The chain employs TRBV28 and TRBJ1-1; D not certain. This CDR3 region has 12 residues. V lost 4 bases and J 4 bases, leaving 7 bases between the germline ends. CDR1 and CDR2 from the germline V gene are MDHEN and SYDVKM. CDR3 DNA: TGTGCCAGCAGTTCCCGTCCCACTGAAGCTTTCTTT. Protein sequence: CASSSRPTEAFF.

This clone has just one count. The chain recombines TRBV20-1 with TRBJ1-2; 8 nucleotides agree with TRBD1. V gave up 7 bases and J gave up 8 bases; unmatched junction bases: 6. Germline V CDR1 and CDR2: DFQATT, SNEGSKA (reference sequence). The CDR3 runs to 11 residues. The CDR3 is CSVVSGGGYTF. The CDR3 region has the DNA TGCAGTGTTGTGTCAGGGGGCGGCTACACCTTC.

The V gene is TRBV7-9, the J gene TRBJ1-1, with TRBD1 identical over 8 bases. The J segment lost 0 bases and the V segment lost 8 bases, leaving 5 bases of the junction unmatched. From germline, CDR1 is SEHNR and CDR2 FQNEAQ (reference sequence). The CDR3 length is 14 residues. The CDR3 protein is CASAIQGVNTEAFF. CDR3 DNA: TGTGCCAGCGCGATACAGGGGGTGAACACTGAAGCTTTCTTT.

The chain has TRBV2 and TRBJ1-5, with 7 nucleotides matching TRBD1. This CDR3 has 14 amino acids. Germline values: CDR1 SNHLY, CDR2 FYNNEI. With V trimmed by 5 bases and J by 6 bases, 7 bases remained unmatched. The CDR3 nucleotides read TGTGCCAGCAGTCGGGACAGTGTGCGTCAGCCCCAGCATTTT. Amino acid sequence: CASSRDSVRQPQHF. The complete variable domain, with remaining parts taken from reference TRBV2 and TRBJ1-5, reads EPEVTQTPSHQVTQMGQEVILRCVPISNHLYFYWYRQILGQKVEFLVSFYNNEISEKSEIFDDQFSVERPDGSNFTLKIRSTKLEDSAMYFCASSRDSVRQPQHFGDGTRLSIL.

The genes are TRBV2 and TRBJ2-1; 7 bases map to TRBD2. CDR1 and CDR2 from the germline V gene are SNHLY and FYNNEI. With V trimmed by 11 bases and J by 4 bases, 2 bases remained unmatched. This CDR3 comprises 11 residues. The CDR3 bases are TGTGCCGGGGGGGGATACAATGAGCAGTTCTTC. It yields the protein CAGGGYNEQFF.

J is TRBJ1-2 and V is TRBV15; TRBD1 matches at 10 bases. The V segment lost 3 bases and the J segment 6 bases; nucleotides outside the gene matches: 4. There are 14 residues in the CDR3. CDR1 is LNHNV and CDR2 is YYDKDF in the germline V gene (reference sequence). The CDR3 loop reads CATSRDRGVDGYTF. The CDR3, as DNA: TGTGCCACCAGCAGGGACAGGGGGGTGGATGGCTACACCTTC.

This rearrangement joins TRBV6-5 to TRBJ1-2; D unclear. CDR3 length equals 15 residues. Germline CDR1 is MNHEY and CDR2 is SVGAGI. V dropped 4 bases and J dropped 0 bases, with 12 bases sitting between them. CDR3 region: CASSSRSIANYGYTF. The CDR3 DNA follows: TGTGCCAGCAGTTCTAGGTCCATAGCTAACTATGGCTACACCTTC.

The chain employs TRBV5-1 and TRBJ1-1, with 8 bases identical to TRBD1. The CDR3 runs to 17 residues. In germline, CDR1 is SGHRS, CDR2 YFSETQ. J gave up 8 bases and V 0 bases, and 15 bases lay outside the gene matches. DNA of the CDR3: TGCGCCAGCAGCTTGGTAGCTTTTGGCCAGGGGGCGATCGAAGCTTTCTTT. Encoded protein: CASSLVAFGQGAIEAFF. The entire variable domain, with the rest obtained from reference TRBV5-1 and TRBJ1-1, is as follows: KAGVTQTPRYLIKTRGQQVTLSCSPISGHRSVSWYQQTPGQGLQFLFEYFSETQRNKGNFPGRFSGRQFSNSRSEMNVSTLELGDSALYLCASSLVAFGQGAIEAFFGQGTRLTVV.

This clone was recorded a few times. The chain combines TRBV19 with TRBJ1-3, with a weak D call TRBD1 (6 bases). In germline, CDR1 is LNHDA, CDR2 SQIVND (reference sequence). The CDR3 spans 16 residues. The CDR3: CAPPIRTGQRVNTIYF. CDR3 sequence (DNA): TGTGCTCCACCAATTAGAACAGGGCAAAGAGTTAACACCATATATTTT.

This chain connects TRBV7-9 to TRBJ1-1; D not resolved. The CDR3 consists of 14 residues. Germline assignment: CDR1 SEHNR and CDR2 FQNEAQ (reference sequence). V was cut by 6 bases and J by 2 bases, with 13 bases left in between. The CDR3 loop reads CASRYPERNTEAFF. As DNA, the CDR3 is TGTGCCAGCAGATACCCGGAGAGAAACACTGAAGCTTTCTTT. Looking up the rest from reference TRBV7-9 and TRBJ1-1 gives the full variable domain: DTGVSQNPRHKITKRGQNVTFRCDPISEHNRLYWYRQTLGQGPEFLTYFQNEAQLEKSRLLSDRFSAERPKGSFSTLEIQRTEQGDSAMYLCASRYPERNTEAFFGQGTRLTVV.